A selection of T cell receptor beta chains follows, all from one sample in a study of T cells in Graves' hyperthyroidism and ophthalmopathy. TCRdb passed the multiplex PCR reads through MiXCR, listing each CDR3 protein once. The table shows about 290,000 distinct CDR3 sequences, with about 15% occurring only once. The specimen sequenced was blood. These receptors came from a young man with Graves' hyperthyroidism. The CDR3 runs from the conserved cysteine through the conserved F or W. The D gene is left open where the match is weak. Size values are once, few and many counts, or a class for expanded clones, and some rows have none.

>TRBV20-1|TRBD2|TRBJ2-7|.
CSARVLGGPLYEQYF
TGCAGTGCTAGAGTTCTGGGAGGGCCATTGTACGAGCAGTACTTC
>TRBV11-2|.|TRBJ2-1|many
CASSPSRGAPYNEQFF
TGTGCCAGCAGCCCCAGCAGGGGGGCGCCTTACAATGAGCAGTTCTTC
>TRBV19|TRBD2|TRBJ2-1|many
CASSIERTSGRRFF
TGTGCCAGTAGTATAGAACGGACTAGCGGGAGGAGGTTCTTC
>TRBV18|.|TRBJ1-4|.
CASSPGSANEKLFF
TGTGCCAGCTCACCAGGGTCAGCTAATGAAAAACTGTTTTTT
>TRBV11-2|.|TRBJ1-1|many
CASSLMSLGQTNTEAFF
TGTGCCAGCAGCTTAATGTCTCTAGGACAGACGAACACTGAAGCTTTCTTT
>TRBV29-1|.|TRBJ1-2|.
CSGGGEYYGYTF
TGCAGCGGGGGGGGAGAATACTATGGCTACACCTTC
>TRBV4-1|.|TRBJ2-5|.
CASSAPRKETQYF
TGCGCCAGCAGCGCCCCTAGAAAAGAGACCCAGTACTTC
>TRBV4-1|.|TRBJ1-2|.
CASSQLTGTTYGYTF
TGCGCCAGCAGCCAACTAACCGGGACTACCTATGGCTACACCTTC
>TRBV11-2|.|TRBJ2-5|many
CASSLGGGASQYF
TGTGCCAGCAGCTTAGGAGGAGGGGCGTCCCAGTACTTC
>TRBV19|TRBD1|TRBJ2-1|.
CASTKGQGALWNEQFF
TGTGCCAGTACCAAAGGACAGGGGGCCCTCTGGAATGAGCAGTTCTTC
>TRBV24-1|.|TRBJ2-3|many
CATSDVGVRDTQYF
TGTGCCACCAGTGATGTTGGGGTGAGAGATACGCAGTATTTT
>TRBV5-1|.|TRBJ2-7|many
CASSSLPGQTYEQYF
TGCGCCAGCAGCTCCCTACCGGGACAAACCTACGAGCAGTACTTC
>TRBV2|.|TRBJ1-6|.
CASKMTGPNSPLHF
TGTGCCAGCAAGATGACAGGCCCTAATTCACCCCTCCACTTT
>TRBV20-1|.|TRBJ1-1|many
CSASRPAAEAFF
TGCAGTGCTAGTCGTCCTGCCGCTGAAGCTTTCTTT
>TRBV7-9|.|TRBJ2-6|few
CASSSSLRVGANVLTF
TGTGCCAGCAGCTCCAGTCTCCGGGTGGGGGCCAACGTCCTGACTTTC
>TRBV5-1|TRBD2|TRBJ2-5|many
CASSIGTTYQETQYF
TGCGCCAGCAGCATCGGGACTACGTACCAAGAGACCCAGTACTTC
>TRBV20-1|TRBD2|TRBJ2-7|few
CSARDQTSDDYEQYF
TGCAGTGCTAGAGATCAGACTAGCGACGACTACGAGCAGTACTTC
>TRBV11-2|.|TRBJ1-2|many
CASTKLIGFNYGYTF
TGTGCCAGCACAAAACTTATCGGGTTTAACTATGGCTACACCTTC
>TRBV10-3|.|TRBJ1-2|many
CAISDPREGDGYTF
TGTGCCATCAGTGACCCCCGCGAAGGGGATGGCTACACCTTC
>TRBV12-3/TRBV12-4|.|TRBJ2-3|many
CASRGWVDTQYF
TGTGCCAGCAGGGGCTGGGTAGATACGCAGTATTTT
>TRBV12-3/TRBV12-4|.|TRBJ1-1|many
CASSPGIRDTEAFF
TGTGCCAGCAGTCCAGGGATTCGGGACACTGAAGCTTTCTTT
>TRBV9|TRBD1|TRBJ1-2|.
CASSVATGQGTGYTF
TGTGCCAGCAGCGTAGCTACGGGACAGGGGACCGGCTACACCTTC